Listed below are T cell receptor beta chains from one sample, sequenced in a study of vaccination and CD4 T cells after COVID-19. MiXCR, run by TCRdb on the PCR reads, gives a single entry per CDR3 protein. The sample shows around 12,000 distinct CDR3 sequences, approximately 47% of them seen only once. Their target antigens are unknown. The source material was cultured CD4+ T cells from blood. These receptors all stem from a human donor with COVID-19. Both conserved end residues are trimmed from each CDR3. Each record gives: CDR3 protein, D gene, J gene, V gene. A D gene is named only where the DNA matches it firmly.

ASNGGQGKSGYT,TRBD1,TRBJ1-2,TRBV19
ASSLGGGTDTQY,-,TRBJ2-3,TRBV5-1
ASSADRGRGTEAF,TRBD1,TRBJ1-1,TRBV11-3
SAFRQGPNNEQF,TRBD1,TRBJ2-1,TRBV20-1
ASSLSAEASYEQY,-,TRBJ2-7,TRBV7-2
ASSFRTGDTEAF,TRBD1,TRBJ1-1,TRBV11-2
SARVSGTGGWRQPQH,TRBD1,TRBJ1-5,TRBV20-1
ASSSGGQAGYGYT,-,TRBJ1-2,TRBV28
ASSPRGEVTEAF,-,TRBJ1-1,TRBV7-3
ATSRDLVGGVYEQY,-,TRBJ2-7,TRBV15
SATAVDRGTQETQY,TRBD1,TRBJ2-5,TRBV20-1
ASSISLLRQFNQPQH,-,TRBJ1-5,TRBV19
ASSLRGASTGELF,-,TRBJ2-2,TRBV7-3
AISDSRGNYGYT,-,TRBJ1-2,TRBV10-3
ASSSSGGAGTDTQY,-,TRBJ2-3,TRBV11-3
ASSEKNRRGNTGELF,-,TRBJ2-2,TRBV6-1
AISESADQPQH,-,TRBJ1-5,TRBV10-3
ASSTYVNWGAVGTDTQY,-,TRBJ2-3,TRBV6-2/TRBV6-3
SARVFSSGAGQPQH,-,TRBJ1-5,TRBV20-1
ASSHAPLGAEQY,-,TRBJ2-7,TRBV7-2
ASSQSGLQPQH,-,TRBJ1-5,TRBV16
SGKGTSGGQYNEQF,TRBD2,TRBJ2-1,TRBV20-1
ASSSGKVETQY,-,TRBJ2-5,TRBV11-2
ATSRGEYSNQPQH,-,TRBJ1-5,TRBV24-1
ASSQVDGSTDTQY,-,TRBJ2-3,TRBV4-2
ATSDSKSADTQY,-,TRBJ2-3,TRBV24-1
AISEAGWNQPQH,-,TRBJ1-5,TRBV10-3
ASRGTFNPPAYGYT,-,TRBJ1-2,TRBV25-1
ASSKRRAVNTEAF,-,TRBJ1-1,TRBV21-1
SARGSRGLTGELF,TRBD1,TRBJ2-2,TRBV20-1
ASTSRGFNGYT,-,TRBJ1-2,TRBV27
ASSYSTRTDTQY,-,TRBJ2-3,TRBV6-5
ASSFAAGGRETQY,TRBD2,TRBJ2-5,TRBV7-9
ASSLVLAGRGLAGANVLT,TRBD2,TRBJ2-6,TRBV5-1
ASSSPGTAYEQY,TRBD1,TRBJ2-7,TRBV12-3/TRBV12-4
ASSYRLAGGQSEQF,TRBD2,TRBJ2-1,TRBV6-5
ASKDSEQY,-,TRBJ2-7,TRBV28
ASRDGTSVGEKLF,-,TRBJ1-4,TRBV6-1
ASSGDSSGNTIY,TRBD1,TRBJ1-3,TRBV2
SPLKAGTGGNTIY,TRBD1,TRBJ1-3,TRBV20-1
ASSKASPSGNTIY,-,TRBJ1-3,TRBV7-9
ASSKRQGMNTEAF,TRBD1,TRBJ1-1,TRBV7-9
ASSIHSGPTDTQY,-,TRBJ2-3,TRBV21-1
SVGGQGDTQY,-,TRBJ2-3,TRBV20-1